The next 13 T cell receptor beta chains were all read from a single sample in a study of blood T cell repertoires in COVID-19. Clones were read by immunoSEQ multiplex PCR, and TCRdb kept only the in-frame ones, dropping some. The table lists approximately 350,000 clones, 80% to 90% of them singletons, with approximately 3% in the top ten. Sequencing used peripheral blood. The receptors come from a woman aged 25-40 years with COVID-19, enrolled during active disease.

This clone was seen a few times. The rearrangement uses TRBV7-8 and TRBJ1-2, with 8 bases identical to TRBD1. V dropped 5 bases and J dropped 2; count of bases not matched to a gene: 4. Looked up from germline, CDR1 is SGHVS and CDR2 is FQNEAQ. This CDR3 contains 14 residues. The CDR3 protein is CASSGQGANYGYTF. DNA for the CDR3: TGTGCCAGCAGCGGACAGGGAGCCAACTATGGCTACACCTTC.

V and J are TRBV6-6 and TRBJ2-7; TRBD2 matches at 15 bases. CDR3 length equals 15 residues. CDR1 is MNHNY, CDR2 SVGAGI, per germline (reference sequence). V trimming: 5 bases; J trimming: 6 bases; junction bases outside the gene matches: 5. CDR3 region: CASSAGTSGRSEQYV. CDR3 nucleotide sequence: TGTGCCAGCAGTGCCGGGACTAGCGGGAGGAGCGAGCAGTACGTC.

This chain links TRBV28 with TRBJ2-3; no reliable D call. Germline V gene data show CDR1 as MDHEN and CDR2 as SYDVKM. The CDR3 is 14 amino acids. V gave up 6 bases and J gave up 2 bases, with 12 bases separating them. This chain's CDR3 is CASSESRPTDTQYF. The CDR3, as DNA: TGTGCCAGCAGCGAGTCCAGGCCCACAGATACGCAGTATTTT.

This chain connects TRBV5-4 to TRBJ2-3, with 8 positions matching TRBD2. V shed 4 bases, J shed 12 bases, and the junction held 10 bases outside the gene matches. CDR1 and CDR2 from the germline V gene are SGHNT and YYREEE (reference sequence). The CDR3 runs to 13 residues. The CDR3 spells CASSQKGGRFQYF. As DNA, the CDR3 is TGTGCCAGCAGCCAAAAAGGCGGGAGGTTCCAGTATTTT. The full variable domain, its missing parts supplied by reference TRBV5-4 and TRBJ2-3, is ETGVTQSPTHLIKTRGQQVTLRCSSQSGHNTVSWYQQALGQGPQFIFQYYREEENGRGNFPPRFSGLQFPNYSSELNVNALELDDSALYLCASSQKGGRFQYFGPGTRLTVL.

J is TRBJ2-7 and V is TRBV27; 9 positions agree with TRBD1. V shed 2 bases, J shed 4 bases, and the junction held 6 bases outside the gene matches. The CDR3 is made up of 15 amino acids. Germline CDR1 and CDR2: MNHEY and SMNVEV (reference sequence). The CDR3 sequence is CASSLRGTGLYEQYV. CDR3 DNA sequence: TGTGCCAGCAGTTTAAGGGGGACAGGGCTTTACGAGCAGTACGTC.

The V and J genes are TRBV5-8 and TRBJ2-5; TRBD2 matches 13 bases. Losses at the gene ends were 4 bases for V and 5 bases for J; bases not matched to a gene: 5. There are 15 residues in the CDR3. The germline gives CDR1 SGHTS, CDR2 YDEGEE. The CDR3 coding sequence is TGTGCCAGCAGCCGGGGACTAGCGGGACGGGAGACCCAGTACTTC. Translating it yields CASSRGLAGRETQYF. The entire variable domain, with the rest obtained from reference TRBV5-8 and TRBJ2-5, is as follows: EAGVTQSPTHLIKTRGQQATLRCSPISGHTSVYWYQQALGLGLQFLLWYDEGEERNRGNFPPRFSGRQFPNYSSELNVNALELEDSALYLCASSRGLAGRETQYFGPGTRLLVL.

The chain is built from TRBV20-1 and TRBJ2-3; no firm D call. Germline lookup yields CDR1 DFQATT and CDR2 SNEGSKA (reference sequence). Trimming took off 6 bases at V and 5 bases at J, with 6 bases between the two ends. This CDR3 region has 10 residues. This CDR3 is CSAAGDTQYF. Here the CDR3 DNA reads TGCAGTGCCGCCGGAGATACGCAGTATTTT.

The chain combines TRBV28 with TRBJ2-5; TRBD1 matches 12 bases. The CDR3 totals 13 residues. In germline, CDR1 is MDHEN, CDR2 SYDVKM. Losses at the gene ends were 8 bases for V and 5 bases for J; bases not matched to a gene: 3. The DNA of the CDR3 is TGTGCCAGCGGGACAGGGGGCATGGAGACCCAGTACTTC. This sequence encodes CASGTGGMETQYF.

J is TRBJ2-5 and V is TRBV30; 8 positions agree with TRBD2. V gave up 0 bases and J gave up 5 bases; unmatched junction bases: 8. The CDR3 extends over 15 amino acids. Per the germline V gene, CDR1 is GTSNPN and CDR2 is SVGIG (reference sequence). The CDR3 nucleotides read TGTGCCTGGAGTGTAGGACTAGCTTCACGGGAGACCCAGTACTTC. It specifies CAWSVGLASRETQYF.

The genes are TRBV7-2 and TRBJ2-3, with D perhaps TRBD1 (6 bases). Per the germline V gene, CDR1 is SGHTA and CDR2 is FQGNSA. The ends were cut back, 1 base at V and 1 base at J, with 9 bases in the middle. The CDR3 has 15 amino acids. CDR3 sequence: CASSLEGVRTDTQYF. CDR3 DNA: TGTGCCAGCAGCTTAGAGGGGGTACGCACAGATACGCAGTATTTT.

Remarks on this clone: One end of the junction is discordant with germline, which a read error may explain. The J gene is TRBJ2-7, the V gene TRBV7-2; D is undetermined. Germline V gene lookup returns CDR1 SGHTA and CDR2 FQGNSA. This CDR3 is built from 15 residues. CDR3 amino acids: CASSVASESSYEQYF. The CDR3 DNA is TGTGCCAGCAGCGTAGCCTCGGAGAGCTCCTACGAGCAGTACTTC.

This rearrangement joins TRBV29-1 to TRBJ1-4, with D perhaps matching TRBD1 (5 bases). Germline-derived CDR1 and CDR2 are SQVTM and ANQGSEA. The length of the CDR3 is 13 residues. V gave up 4 bases and J gave up 4 bases, with 10 bases separating them. The CDR3, as DNA: TGCAGCGTTGGGAGAGACAGTAATGAAAAACTGTTTTTT. This translates into CSVGRDSNEKLFF. Variable domain in full (rest from reference TRBV29-1 and TRBJ1-4): SAVISQKPSRDICQRGTSLTIQCQVDSQVTMMFWYRQQPGQSLTLIATANQGSEATYESGFVIDKFPISRPNLTFSTLTVSNMSPEDSSIYLCSVGRDSNEKLFFGSGTQLSVL.

V gene TRBV2 combines with J gene TRBJ2-2; TRBD2 is a possible D gene (6 bases). With 2 bases removed from V and 3 bases from J, the gap between germline ends came to 16 bases. The germline V gene encodes CDR1 SNHLY and CDR2 FYNNEI. This CDR3 region has 17 residues. CDR3 nucleotides: TGTGCCAGCAGTGAACCATCGGGGGTGATCGACACCGGGGAGCTGTTTTTT. This gives the protein CASSEPSGVIDTGELFF.